What follows describes a single T cell receptor beta chain. This clonotype has more than one count but fewer than ten. Its specific antigen is unknown. The input lacks base qualities; no much larger clone sits a single base away. The data derive from a study of identical twins (TCRdb year 2016). With respect to the entire study: To test whether fetal clonotypes persist, the study used deep sequencing on TCR alpha and beta repertoires from monozygotic twins, unrelated adults of various ages, and cord blood. Replicate twin experiments were performed at different times using different library preparation protocols to rule out contamination. Study-level results and caveats: Compared with coincidental sharing between unrelated individuals, out-of-frame TCR alpha sequences shared between twins had an excess of sequences with low generation probability. A weaker excess of twin sharing was found in beta out-of-frame sequences because the signal-to-noise ratio was lowered by fewer shared sequences. Out-of-frame TCR alpha sharing in monozygotic twins was systematically underestimated by recombination models, whereas sharing between unrelated individuals was in agreement with the recombination models. Zero-insertion analyses could be partly confounded by invariant T cells such as MAIT and iNKT, although diverse VJ usage argued against such confounding for most clonotypes. Abundant cord blood beta clonotypes carried fewer insertions; young adult naive repertoires showed a weaker similar trend, while memory repertoires showed none. Because the same donors could not be followed over many years, the conclusions relied on cross-sectional statistical analysis.

The CDR3 holds 14 amino acids from the cysteine to the phenylalanine. Only CDR3 DNA remains: 42 bases, in frame from the first base. The germline V gene encodes CDR1 WSHSY and CDR2 SAAADI. V is pruned by 9 bases and J by 2 bases, leaving 10 bases of the junction without a gene match. All donors were healthy Caucasians. The twin cohort comprised three pairs of female monozygotic twins, all aged roughly 18 to 30 years. CD4+ and CD8+ T cell populations were isolated with positive isolation kits from Invitrogen. Receptor libraries were prepared by 5' RACE. The reads were generated on an Illumina HiSeq 2000. Template switching introduced a universal primer binding site; the final cDNA contained a unique molecular identifier, enabling accurate counting of TCR cDNA molecules. First-strand cDNA for TCR alpha and beta chains was synthesized from specific primers in the conserved constant-segment region. To control for contamination, every cDNA library carried two barcodes: a SMART-Mk sample barcode plus Illumina barcodes. TruSeq adapter sequences and Illumina sample barcodes were added in two successive PCR steps. The Illumina HiSeq platform was used with custom primers to sequence TCR alpha and beta cDNA libraries. The original pipeline was this. MiGEC processed the raw reads to extract unique molecular identifiers, while MiXCR was used to determine the CDR3 positions. For each individual, recombination models were inferred using an EM algorithm with the repgenHMM and IGoR tools. The tcR package in R was used for shared clonotype analysis, with sharing normalized by the product of cloneset sizes. Out-of-frame nonproductive sequences were analyzed to study raw recombination free of thymic and clonal selection effects. TCRdb reprocessing: public reads trimmed at Q25 with fastp, clones called with MiXCR, in-frame beta chains kept. Every CDR3 protein is listed once, alongside the most common genes and DNA of its rows. These V and J calls derive from TCRdb rather than the authors' analysis. The sample table shows approximately 300,000 distinct CDR3 sequences, and 7.5% to 9.5% are seen once. The leading ten clones occupy 5.5% to 9% of the sample.

The same sample was also used in a study of yellow fever vaccine responses in identical twins. Taken from the second paper: The T cell response to vaccination in identical twins was reported by the authors to appear partly convergent and partly personalized. In identical twins, the study followed T cell clones that responded to the vaccine with precision.

The source material was CD8+ T cells sorted from blood. The chain employs TRBV10-2 and TRBJ2-7, with 7 bases aligning to TRBD2. The TCR originated in a woman aged 18 to 35 in good health. This receptor carries the CDR3 CASCSGTGAYEQYF. The base sequence is TGCGCCAGTTGCAGCGGGACGGGAGCCTACGAGCAGTACTTC.